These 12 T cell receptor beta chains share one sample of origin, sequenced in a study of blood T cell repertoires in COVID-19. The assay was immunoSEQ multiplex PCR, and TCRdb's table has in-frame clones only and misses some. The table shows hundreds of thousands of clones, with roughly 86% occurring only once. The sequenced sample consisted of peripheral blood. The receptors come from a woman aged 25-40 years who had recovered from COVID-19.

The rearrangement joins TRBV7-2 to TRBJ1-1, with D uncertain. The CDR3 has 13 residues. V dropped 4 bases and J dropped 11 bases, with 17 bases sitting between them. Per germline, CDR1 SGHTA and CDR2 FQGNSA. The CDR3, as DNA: TGTGCCAGCAGCTACGGATCAGCAGGCCTGGCTTTCTTT. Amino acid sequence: CASSYGSAGLAFF.

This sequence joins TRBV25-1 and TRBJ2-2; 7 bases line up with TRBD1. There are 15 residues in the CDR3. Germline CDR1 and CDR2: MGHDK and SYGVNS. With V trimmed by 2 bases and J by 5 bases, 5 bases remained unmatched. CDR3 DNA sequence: TGTGCCAGCAGTGAAGTGAGGGGGCAAACCGGGGAGCTGTTTTTT. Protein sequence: CASSEVRGQTGELFF.

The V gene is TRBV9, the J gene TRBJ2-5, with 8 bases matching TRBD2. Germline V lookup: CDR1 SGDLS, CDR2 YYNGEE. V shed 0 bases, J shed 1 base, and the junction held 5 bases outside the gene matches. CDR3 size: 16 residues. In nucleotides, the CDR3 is TGTGCCAGCAGCGTAGGCGGGGGGCTAGGCCAAGAGACCCAGTACTTC. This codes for CASSVGGGLGQETQYF.

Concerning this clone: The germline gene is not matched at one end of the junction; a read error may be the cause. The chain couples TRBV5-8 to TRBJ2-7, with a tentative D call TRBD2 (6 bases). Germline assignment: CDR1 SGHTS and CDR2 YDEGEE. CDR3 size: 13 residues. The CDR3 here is CASSFTGVATHNF. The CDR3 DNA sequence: TGTGCCAGCAGCTTTACGGGGGTGGCAACCCATAACTTC.

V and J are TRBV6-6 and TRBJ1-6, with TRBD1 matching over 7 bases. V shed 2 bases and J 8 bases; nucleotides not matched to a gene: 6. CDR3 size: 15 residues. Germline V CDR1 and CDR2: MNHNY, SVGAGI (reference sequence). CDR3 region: CASSYQGDGDSPLHF. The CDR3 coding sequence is TGTGCCAGCAGTTACCAGGGGGACGGGGATTCACCCCTCCACTTT.

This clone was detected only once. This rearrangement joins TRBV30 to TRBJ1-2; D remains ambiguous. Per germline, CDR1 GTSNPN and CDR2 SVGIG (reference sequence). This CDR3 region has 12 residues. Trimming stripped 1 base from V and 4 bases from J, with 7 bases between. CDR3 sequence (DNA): TGTGCCTGGAGTGGAGGATCCTATGGCTACACCTTC. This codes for CAWSGGSYGYTF.

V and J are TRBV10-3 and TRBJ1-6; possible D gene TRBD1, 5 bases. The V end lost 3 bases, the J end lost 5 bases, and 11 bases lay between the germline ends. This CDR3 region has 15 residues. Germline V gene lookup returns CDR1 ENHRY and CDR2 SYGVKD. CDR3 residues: CAISEGQGNNSPLHF. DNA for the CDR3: TGTGCCATCAGTGAAGGGCAGGGTAATAATTCACCCCTCCACTTT.

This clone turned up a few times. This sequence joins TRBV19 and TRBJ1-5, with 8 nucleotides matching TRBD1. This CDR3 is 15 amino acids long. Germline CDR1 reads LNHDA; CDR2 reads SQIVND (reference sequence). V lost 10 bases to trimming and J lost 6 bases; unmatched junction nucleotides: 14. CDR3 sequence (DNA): TGTGCCACCGCATTCGGGACAGGAGGTTTTCAGCCCCAGCATTTT. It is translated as CATAFGTGGFQPQHF.

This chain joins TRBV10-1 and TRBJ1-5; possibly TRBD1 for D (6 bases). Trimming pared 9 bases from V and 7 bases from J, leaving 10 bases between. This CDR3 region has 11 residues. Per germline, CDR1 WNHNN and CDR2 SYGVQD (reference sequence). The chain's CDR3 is CARPGVQPQHF. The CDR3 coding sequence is TGCGCCAGGCCAGGGGTCCAGCCCCAGCATTTT.

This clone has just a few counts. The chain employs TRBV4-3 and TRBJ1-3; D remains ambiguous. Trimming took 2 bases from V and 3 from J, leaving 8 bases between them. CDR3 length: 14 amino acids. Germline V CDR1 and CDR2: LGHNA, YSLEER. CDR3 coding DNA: TGCGCCAGCAGCCAAAGCGCAAATGGAAACACCATATATTTT. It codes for CASSQSANGNTIYF.

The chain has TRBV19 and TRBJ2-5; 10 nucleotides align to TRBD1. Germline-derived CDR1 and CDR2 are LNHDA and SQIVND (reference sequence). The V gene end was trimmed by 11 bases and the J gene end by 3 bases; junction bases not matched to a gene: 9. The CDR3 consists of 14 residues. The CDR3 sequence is CASGQGNEEETQYF. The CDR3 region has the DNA TGTGCCTCGGGACAGGGGAATGAAGAAGAGACCCAGTACTTC.

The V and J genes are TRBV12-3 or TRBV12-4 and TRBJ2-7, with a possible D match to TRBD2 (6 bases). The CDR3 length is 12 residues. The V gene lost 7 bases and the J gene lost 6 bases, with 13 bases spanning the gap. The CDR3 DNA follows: TGTGCCAGCACCCCATCCGGGGGCGAGCAGTACTTC. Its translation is CASTPSGGEQYF.